This T cell receptor beta chain was sequenced for a study of T cell responses to AZD1222 COVID-19 vaccine. There are 14 residues in the CDR3. Trimming pared 3 bases from V and 1 base from J, leaving 10 bases between. Germline lookup yields CDR1 SGHNT and CDR2 YYREEE (reference sequence). Overall study results and limits: Reports say nearly half of spike-specific TCRs go after unmutated variant regions.

Notes on this clone: What it recognizes is unknown.

The method was immunoSEQ multiplex PCR; TCRdb's version includes in-frame clones alone and lacks a portion of them. Here the sample spans more than 75,000 clones, approximately 83% being singletons. The clonotype originates from an adult who received the AZD1222 COVID-19 vaccine. This sample comprised peripheral blood, obtained 28 days after the second AZD1222 dose. V is TRBV5-4 and J is TRBJ1-1; no clear D. The CDR3, as DNA: TGTGCCAGCAGCTACGCGCCGGAGAACACTGAAGCTTTCTTT. It specifies CASSYAPENTEAFF.